A selection of T cell receptor beta chains follows, all from one sample in a study of T cell changes during pregnancy in multiple sclerosis. Sequencing used immunoSEQ multiplex PCR; TCRdb keeps in-frame clones, though not all of them. The data contain roughly 60,000 clones, 90% to 95% of them seen just once; the ten biggest clones take up around 0.81%. Source: peripheral blood, taken before pregnancy. These receptors were obtained from a female donor with multiple sclerosis, enrolled in a pregnancy study. Each CDR3 is given without its conserved first and last residue. Fields, in order: V gene, J gene, clone size, CDR3 protein. Expanded clones get a size class; other rows say once, few or many, or leave the size out.

TRBV7-9	TRBJ1-1	.	ASSQTRAGTEAF
TRBV19	TRBJ1-1	.	ASSIVSLGQGRNTEAF
TRBV10-3	TRBJ1-5	.	AIRGDRGDQPQH
TRBV27	TRBJ2-3	.	ASSLRTAGLTDTQY
TRBV2	TRBJ1-3	.	ASSDGGAVRRY
TRBV5-4	TRBJ1-6	.	ASSLNRDGALH
TRBV7-3	TRBJ2-5	.	ASSLIPQSGGETQY
TRBV7-3	TRBJ1-2	.	ASSWDGSRGYGYT
TRBV7-2	TRBJ2-5	.	ASRMEGGRGTQY
TRBV7-3	TRBJ2-1	.	ASSSSGGSYNEQF
TRBV27	TRBJ1-3	few	ASRRTGTGGRAGNTIY